This T cell receptor beta chain was observed in a study of T cell responses to AZD1222 COVID-19 vaccine. The CDR3 runs 15 residues. V lost 0 bases, J lost 7 bases, and 18 bases lay in between. Germline CDR1 GTSNPN, CDR2 SVGIG (reference sequence). Study results and caveats: The reported proportion of spike-specific TCRs targeting unmutated variant regions was nearly half. Recipients of AZD1222 seropositive at baseline numbered only five or six. Most donors were white British, females outnumbered males, and clonal diversity was possibly underestimated. Dominant at 160-218 and 743-854, vaccine-associated CD4 TCRs also spanned spike.

Concerning this clone itself: The antigen remains undetermined.

Assay: immunoSEQ multiplex PCR; the TCRdb copy retains only in-frame clones and omits some. The table has about 160,000 clones, about 92% seen once. Source: peripheral blood, taken on day 0 of MenACWY control vaccination. J is TRBJ1-2 and V is TRBV30; D might be TRBD1 (5 bases). The TCR was taken from an adult in good health. As DNA, the CDR3 is TGTGCCTGGAGTGTTGGGGCGGCCAGTAGAGCTGGCTACACCTTC. It encodes CAWSVGAASRAGYTF.